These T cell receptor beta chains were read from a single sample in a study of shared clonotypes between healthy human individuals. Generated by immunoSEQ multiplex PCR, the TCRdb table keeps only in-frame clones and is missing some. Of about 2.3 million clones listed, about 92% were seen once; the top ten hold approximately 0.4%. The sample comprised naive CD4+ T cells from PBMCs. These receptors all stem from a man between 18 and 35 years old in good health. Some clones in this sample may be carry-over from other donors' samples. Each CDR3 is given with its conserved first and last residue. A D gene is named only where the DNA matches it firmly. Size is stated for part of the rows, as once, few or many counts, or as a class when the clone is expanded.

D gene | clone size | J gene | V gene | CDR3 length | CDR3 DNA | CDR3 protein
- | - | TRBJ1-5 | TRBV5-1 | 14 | TGCGCCAGCAGCTTGGCTCCAGAGAATCAGCCCCAGCATTTT | CASSLAPENQPQHF
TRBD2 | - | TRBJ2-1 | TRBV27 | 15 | TGTGCCAGCAGTTTAACTAGCGGGACTTACAATGAGCAGTTCTTC | CASSLTSGTYNEQFF
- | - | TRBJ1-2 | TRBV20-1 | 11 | TGCACCGGAGGGGGTCCCAAGGGCTACACCTTC | CTGGGPKGYTF
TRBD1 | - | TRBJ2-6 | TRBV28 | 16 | TGTGCCAGCAGTGTAGGACAGGGGGCTGGGGCCAACGTCCTGACTTTC | CASSVGQGAGANVLTF
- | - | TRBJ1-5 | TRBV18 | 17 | TGTGCCAGCTCACCGTACGGAACAGGGTCCAGCAATCAGCCCCAGCATTTT | CASSPYGTGSSNQPQHF
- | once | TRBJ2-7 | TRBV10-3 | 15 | TGTGCCATCAGTGATGAGGGGTCGGGAACCTACGAGCAGTACTTC | CAISDEGSGTYEQYF
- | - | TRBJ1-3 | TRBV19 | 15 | TGTGCCAGTAGTCAGCGGACCTTATCTGGAAACACCATATATTTT | CASSQRTLSGNTIYF
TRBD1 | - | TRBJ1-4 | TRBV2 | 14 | TGTGCCAGCAGAGAGACAGGGGCGGGGGAAAAACTGTTTTTT | CASRETGAGEKLFF
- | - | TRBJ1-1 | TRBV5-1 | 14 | TGCGCCAGCAGCATACAAGACAGTAACACTGAAGCTTTCTTT | CASSIQDSNTEAFF
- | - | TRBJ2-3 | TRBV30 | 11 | TGTGCCTGGGGGGGGTCAGATACGCAGTATTTT | CAWGGSDTQYF
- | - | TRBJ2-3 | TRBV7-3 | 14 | TGTGCCAGCAGCTTGTGGGGAAGCACAGATACGCAGTATTTT | CASSLWGSTDTQYF
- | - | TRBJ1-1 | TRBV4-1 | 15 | TGCGCCAGCAACGCTTTTGGGCAGAAGAACACTGAAGCTTTCTTT | CASNAFGQKNTEAFF
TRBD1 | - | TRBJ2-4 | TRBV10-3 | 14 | TGTGCCATCAGTGACCGGCCAGGGGGTAACATTCAGTACTTC | CAISDRPGGNIQYF
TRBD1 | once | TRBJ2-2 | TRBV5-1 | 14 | TGCGCCAGCTGGACAGGGGTAAACACCGGGGAGCTGTTTTTT | CASWTGVNTGELFF
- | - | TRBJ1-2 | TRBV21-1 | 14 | TGTGCCAGCAGCGACCGGGACAGGCTCTATGGCTACACCTTC | CASSDRDRLYGYTF
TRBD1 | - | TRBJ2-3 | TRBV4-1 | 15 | TGCGCCAGCAGCCAACTACAGGGGGAGGCAGATACGCAGTATTTT | CASSQLQGEADTQYF
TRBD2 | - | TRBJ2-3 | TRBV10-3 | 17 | TGTGCCATCAGTGAGGGGGTAGCGGGAGGTCACACAGATACGCAGTATTTT | CAISEGVAGGHTDTQYF
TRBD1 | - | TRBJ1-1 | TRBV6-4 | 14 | TGTGCCAGCAGCAAACAGGGGAGGGTCACTGAAGCTTTCTTT | CASSKQGRVTEAFF
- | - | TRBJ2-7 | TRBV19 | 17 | TGTGCCAGTAGTATCGGGGGCTGGAACTCCGGCTCCTACGAGCAGTACTTC | CASSIGGWNSGSYEQYF
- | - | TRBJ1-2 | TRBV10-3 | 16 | TGTGCCATCAGTGAGTCGGCGGGAATAAGAAACTATGGCTACACCTTC | CAISESAGIRNYGYTF
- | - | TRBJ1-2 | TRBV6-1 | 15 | TGTGCCAGCAGTTCCGCCGGGACTGCAAACTATGGCTACACCTTC | CASSSAGTANYGYTF
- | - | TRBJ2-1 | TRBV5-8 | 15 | TGTGCCAGCAGCTTGTGGGGGCGACGTGGCAATGAGCAGTTCTTC | CASSLWGRRGNEQFF
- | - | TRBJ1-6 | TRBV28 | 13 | TGTGCCTGCGCCGGGACCAGGCCCTCACCCCTCCACTTT | CACAGTRPSPLHF
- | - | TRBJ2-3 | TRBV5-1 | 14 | TGCGCCAGCAGCTTGACTGGGTGGACAGATACGCAGTATTTT | CASSLTGWTDTQYF
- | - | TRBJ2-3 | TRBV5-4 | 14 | TGTGCCAGCAGCTTGAGTGTCTACGAGAATACGCAGTATTTT | CASSLSVYENTQYF
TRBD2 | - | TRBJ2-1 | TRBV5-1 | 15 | TGCGCCAGCAGCTTGGCGGCGGGAGGAGGGGGTGAGCAGTTCTTC | CASSLAAGGGGEQFF
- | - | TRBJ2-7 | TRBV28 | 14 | TGTGCCAGCAGTTCGGAGGGCCCGACCTACGAGCAGTACTTC | CASSSEGPTYEQYF
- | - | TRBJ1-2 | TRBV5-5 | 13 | TGTGCCAGCAGCTTGGGTCCATCGGACGGCTACACCTTC | CASSLGPSDGYTF
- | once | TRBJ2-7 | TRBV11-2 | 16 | TGTGCCAGCAGCCCAGTGGGGACAAGGAGTTCCTACGAGCAGTACTTC | CASSPVGTRSSYEQYF
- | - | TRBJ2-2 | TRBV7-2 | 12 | TGTGCCAGCAGCGAGAGGGTAGGGGAGCTGTTTTTT | CASSERVGELFF
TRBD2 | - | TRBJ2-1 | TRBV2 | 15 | TGTGCCAGCAGTGATCAGCGGGAGTCGGTAAATGAGCAGTTCTTC | CASSDQRESVNEQFF
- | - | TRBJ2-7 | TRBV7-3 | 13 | TGTGCCAGCAGCTTAAGCAGCAATCTAGAGCAGTACTTC | CASSLSSNLEQYF
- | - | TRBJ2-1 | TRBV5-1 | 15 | TGCGCCAGCAGCCCGACCGACTCTAACTACAATGAGCAGTTCTTC | CASSPTDSNYNEQFF
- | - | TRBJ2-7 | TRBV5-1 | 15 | TGCGCCAGCACCTGGGGACTTTCCTCCACCTACGAGCAGTACTTC | CASTWGLSSTYEQYF
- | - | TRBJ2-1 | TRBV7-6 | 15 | TGTGCCAGCAGTGTCCTATATAGCTCCTACAATGAGCAGTTCTTC | CASSVLYSSYNEQFF
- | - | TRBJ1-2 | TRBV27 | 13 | TGTGCCAGCAGAAAACAGGATAACTATGGCTACACCTTC | CASRKQDNYGYTF
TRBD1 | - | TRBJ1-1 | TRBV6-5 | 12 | TGTGCCAGCAGTAAACCGGGACAGGGAGCTTTCTTT | CASSKPGQGAFF
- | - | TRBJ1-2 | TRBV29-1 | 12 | TGCAGCGTTGTATCGACCGAAGGAGGCTACACCTTC | CSVVSTEGGYTF
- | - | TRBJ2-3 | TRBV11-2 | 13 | TGTGCCAGCAGCCTTAGCGGCACAGATACGCAGTATTTT | CASSLSGTDTQYF
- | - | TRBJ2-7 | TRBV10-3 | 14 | TGTGCCATCAGTGAGCCGGACAGCACCTACGAGCAGTACTTC | CAISEPDSTYEQYF
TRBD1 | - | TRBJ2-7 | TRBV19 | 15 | TGTGCCAGTAGTACCTCCGGGACAGGACTGCACGAGCAGTACTTC | CASSTSGTGLHEQYF
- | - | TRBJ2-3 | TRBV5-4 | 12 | TGTGCCAGCAGCTTGGAAGTAGATACGCAGTATTTT | CASSLEVDTQYF
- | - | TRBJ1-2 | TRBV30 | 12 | TGTGCCTGGAGTCAGGGCGACTATGGCTACACCTTC | CAWSQGDYGYTF
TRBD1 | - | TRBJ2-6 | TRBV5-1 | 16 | TGCGCCAGCAGCTCAGGACAGGGGGCTGGGGCCAACGTCCTGACTTTC | CASSSGQGAGANVLTF
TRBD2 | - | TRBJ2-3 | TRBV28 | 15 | TGTGCCAGCCTAGCGGGAGGGCCTCGAACAGATACGCAGTATTTT | CASLAGGPRTDTQYF
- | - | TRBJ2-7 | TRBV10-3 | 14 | TGTGCCATCAGTGAGTCGGAACAGACCTACGAGCAGTACTTC | CAISESEQTYEQYF
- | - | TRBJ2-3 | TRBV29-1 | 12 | TGCAGCGTTGATAGTGGGACAGATACGCAGTATTTT | CSVDSGTDTQYF
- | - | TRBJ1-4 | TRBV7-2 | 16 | TGTGCCAGCAGCTTATTAATGGGGCGGATTAATGAAAAACTGTTTTTT | CASSLLMGRINEKLFF
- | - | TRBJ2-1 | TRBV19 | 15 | TGTGCCAGTAGTATTTTAGGGCGGGATAAGGATGAGCAGTTCTTC | CASSILGRDKDEQFF
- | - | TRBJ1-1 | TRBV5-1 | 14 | TGCGCCAGCAGCTTGGACCCGGAGGGCACTGAAGCTTTCTTT | CASSLDPEGTEAFF
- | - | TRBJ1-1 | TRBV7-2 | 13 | TGTGCCAGCACCAATAGATTGGGAGCTGAAGCTTTCTTT | CASTNRLGAEAFF
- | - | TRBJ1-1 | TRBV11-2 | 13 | TGTGCCAGCAGCCGACGGATGAACACTGAAGCTTTCTTT | CASSRRMNTEAFF
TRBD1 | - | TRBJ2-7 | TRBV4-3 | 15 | TGCGCCAGCAGCACCTTCGGGACAGCTACCTACGAGCAGTACTTC | CASSTFGTATYEQYF
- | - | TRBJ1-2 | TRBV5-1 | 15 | TGCGCCAGCAGCTTGGAGGGGAGGGCTGAGTATGGCTACACCTTC | CASSLEGRAEYGYTF
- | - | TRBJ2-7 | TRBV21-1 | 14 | TGTGCCAGCAGTATGGGACTGAGCTCCTACGAGCAGTACTTC | CASSMGLSSYEQYF
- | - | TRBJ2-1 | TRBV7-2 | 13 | TGTGCCAGCAGCCGCGCCCGGACAGCGGAGCAGTTCTTC | CASSRARTAEQFF
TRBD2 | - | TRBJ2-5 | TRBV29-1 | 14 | TGCAGCGTTGATGGTTCTAGCGGTCAAGAGACCCAGTACTTC | CSVDGSSGQETQYF